What follows is one T cell receptor (beta chain) and its context. The sample comes from a study of blood T cell repertoires in COVID-19. Study-level background: Material from acute and convalescent COVID-19 was sourced from the United States, Italy and Spain. Nucleic acid was either cDNA or gDNA, and it came from T cells, B-cell-depleted T cells, or PBMCs.

Generated by immunoSEQ multiplex PCR, the TCRdb table keeps only in-frame clones and is missing some. The sample records roughly 190,000 clones, about 80% being singletons. The sequence was obtained from a woman aged 45 to 65 with active or convalescent COVID-19. The sample was peripheral blood.

The CDR3 region has the DNA TGTGCCAGCAGCTTGGCGGCAGGGCAAGAGACCCAGTACTTC. Translation gives CASSLAAGQETQYF. V usage is TRBV5-5 and J usage is TRBJ2-5, with D maybe TRBD1 (5 bases). CDR3 length equals 14 residues. Germline V gene data show CDR1 as SGHKS and CDR2 as YYEKEE (reference sequence). Trimming took off 0 bases at V and 2 bases at J, with 8 bases between the two ends.